This T cell receptor (beta chain) was recorded in a study of T cells in Graves' hyperthyroidism and ophthalmopathy. The V end was cut by 4 bases, the J end by 1 base, with 21 bases between. CDR1 and CDR2 from the germline V gene are SGHDT and YYEEEE. CDR3 length equals 18 residues. The source material, RNA transcripts, was used to amplify TCR beta CDR3 regions. During a first-round RT-PCR of the TCR CDR3, the HTBI primer set was used. Each CDR3 protein gets one entry after TCRdb re-called the multiplex PCR reads with MiXCR. The data contain 450,000 to 700,000 distinct CDR3 sequences, approximately 44% of them singletons. This clonotype has more than one count but fewer than ten. Uncontrolled infection, other autoimmune disease, pregnancy or lactation led to exclusion.

This chain uses TRBV5-6 with TRBJ1-5; unclear D gene. The clonotype comes from an adult woman with Graves' disease, either hyperthyroidism or ophthalmopathy (not recorded which). The sequencing input was peripheral blood or thyroid tissue (not recorded which). CDR3 loop: CASSRFFSWGLSNQPQHF. CDR3 coding DNA: TGTGCCAGCAGCCGATTTTTTTCATGGGGATTAAGCAATCAGCCCCAGCATTTT.